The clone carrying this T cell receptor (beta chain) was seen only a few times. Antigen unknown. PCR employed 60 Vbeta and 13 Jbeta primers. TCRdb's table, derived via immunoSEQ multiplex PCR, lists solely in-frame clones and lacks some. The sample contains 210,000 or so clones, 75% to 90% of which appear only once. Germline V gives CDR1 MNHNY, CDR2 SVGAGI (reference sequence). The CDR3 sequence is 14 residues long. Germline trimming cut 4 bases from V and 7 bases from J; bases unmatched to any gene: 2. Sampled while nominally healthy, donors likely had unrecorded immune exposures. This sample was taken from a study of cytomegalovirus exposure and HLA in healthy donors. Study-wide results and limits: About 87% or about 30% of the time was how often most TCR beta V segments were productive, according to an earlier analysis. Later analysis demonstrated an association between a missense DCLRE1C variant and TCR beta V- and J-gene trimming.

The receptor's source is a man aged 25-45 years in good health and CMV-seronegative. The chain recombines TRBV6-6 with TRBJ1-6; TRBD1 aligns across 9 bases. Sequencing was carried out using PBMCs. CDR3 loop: CASSWDRANSPLHF. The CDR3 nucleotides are TGTGCCAGCAGTTGGGACAGGGCCAATTCACCCCTCCACTTT.